A single T cell receptor (beta chain) is shown here with its context. The method was immunoSEQ multiplex PCR; TCRdb's version includes in-frame clones alone and lacks a portion of them. The data show just over 80,000 clones, approximately 81% seen once. V was pared by 3 bases and J by 8 bases, with 13 bases between. The CDR3 has 13 amino acids. The germline gives CDR1 MNHEY, CDR2 SMNVEV (reference sequence). The sample belongs to a study of blood T cell repertoires in COVID-19. Across the study: T cells, B-cell-depleted T cells, or PBMCs supplied cDNA or gDNA.

Sequenced input: peripheral blood. The origin of this receptor is an elderly man with acute or convalescent COVID-19. The chain joins TRBV27 to TRBJ2-5; perhaps TRBD2 as D (6 bases). The CDR3 sequence: CASSFGGDSTQYF. The CDR3 coding sequence is TGTGCCAGCAGTTTCGGCGGGGACTCCACCCAGTACTTC.